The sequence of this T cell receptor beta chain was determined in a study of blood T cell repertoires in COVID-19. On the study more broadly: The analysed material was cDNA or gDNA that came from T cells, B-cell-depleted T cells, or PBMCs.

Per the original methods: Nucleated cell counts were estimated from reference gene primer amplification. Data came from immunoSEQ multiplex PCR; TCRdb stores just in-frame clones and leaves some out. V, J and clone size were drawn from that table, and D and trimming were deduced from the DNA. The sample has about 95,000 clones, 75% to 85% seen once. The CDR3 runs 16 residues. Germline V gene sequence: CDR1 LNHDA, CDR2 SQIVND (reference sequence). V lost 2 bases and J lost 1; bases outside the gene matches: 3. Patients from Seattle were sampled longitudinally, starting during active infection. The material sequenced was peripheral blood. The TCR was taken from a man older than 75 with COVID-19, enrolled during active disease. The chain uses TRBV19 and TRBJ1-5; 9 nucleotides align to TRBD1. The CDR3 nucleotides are TGTGCCAGTAGTATATCGGGGACAGGGAGCAATCAGCCCCAGCATTTT. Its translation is CASSISGTGSNQPQHF.